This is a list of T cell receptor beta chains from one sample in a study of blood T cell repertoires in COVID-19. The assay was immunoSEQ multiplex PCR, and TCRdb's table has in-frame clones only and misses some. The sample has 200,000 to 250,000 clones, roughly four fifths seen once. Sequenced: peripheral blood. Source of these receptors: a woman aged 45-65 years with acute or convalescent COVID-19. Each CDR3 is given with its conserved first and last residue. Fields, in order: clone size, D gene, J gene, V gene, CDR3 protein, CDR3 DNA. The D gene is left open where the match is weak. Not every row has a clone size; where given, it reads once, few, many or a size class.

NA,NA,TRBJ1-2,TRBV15,CATSSTGDGYTF,TGTGCCACCAGCAGCACCGGGGATGGCTACACCTTC
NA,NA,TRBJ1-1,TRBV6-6,CASLTQNTEAFF,TGTGCCAGCTTGACACAGAACACTGAAGCTTTCTTT
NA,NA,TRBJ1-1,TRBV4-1,CASSLDSLTEAFF,TGCGCCAGCAGCCTGGACAGCCTCACTGAAGCTTTCTTT
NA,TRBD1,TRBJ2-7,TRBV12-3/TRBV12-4,CASSRTGGHEQYF,TGTGCCAGCAGTCGGACAGGGGGCCACGAGCAGTACTTC
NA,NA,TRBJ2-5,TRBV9,CASSVAGGRHETQYF,TGTGCCAGCAGCGTAGCAGGGGGGCGACACGAGACCCAGTACTTC
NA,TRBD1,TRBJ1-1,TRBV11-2,CASSSNRGVEKAFF,TGTGCCAGCAGCTCAAACAGGGGGGTGGAGAAAGCTTTCTTT
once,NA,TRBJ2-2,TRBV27,CASSSRGQGGELFF,TGTGCCAGCAGTAGCAGGGGCCAGGGCGGGGAGCTGTTTTTT
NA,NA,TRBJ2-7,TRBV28,CASRGTTFSYEQYF,TGTGCCAGCAGGGGGACAACCTTTTCCTACGAGCAGTACTTC
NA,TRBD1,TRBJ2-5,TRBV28,CASRVTGGEETQYF,TGTGCCAGCAGAGTAACAGGGGGAGAAGAGACCCAGTACTTC
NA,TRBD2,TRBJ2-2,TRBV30,CAWSPGTSGNTGELFF,TGTGCCTGGAGTCCCGGGACTAGCGGTAACACCGGGGAGCTGTTTTTT
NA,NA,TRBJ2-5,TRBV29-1,CSATSYSSETQYF,TGCAGCGCCACATCCTACAGTTCCGAGACCCAGTACTTC
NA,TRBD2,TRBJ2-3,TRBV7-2,CASSPTSGRVSTDTQYF,TGTGCCAGCAGCCCGACTAGCGGGAGAGTTAGCACAGATACGCAGTATTTT
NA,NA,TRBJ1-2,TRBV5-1,CASSLETGQGYTF,TGCGCCAGCAGCTTGGAGACTGGCCAAGGCTACACCTTC
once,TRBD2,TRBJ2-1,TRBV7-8,CASSRGLAGVNEQFF,TGTGCCAGCAGCCGGGGACTAGCGGGGGTCAATGAGCAGTTCTTC
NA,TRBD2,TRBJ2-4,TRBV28,CASRTSGGVGDIQYF,TGTGCCAGCAGGACTAGCGGGGGGGTCGGAGACATTCAGTACTTC
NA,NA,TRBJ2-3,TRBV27,CASSDSPTLTDTQYF,TGTGCCAGCAGTGACTCCCCGACGTTAACAGATACGCAGTATTTT
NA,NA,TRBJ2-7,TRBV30,CAWNLRAGGPYEQYF,TGTGCCTGGAACCTGCGGGCAGGGGGGCCCTACGAGCAGTACTTC
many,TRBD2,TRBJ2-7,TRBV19,CASSSGLAGVSSYEQYF,TGTGCCAGTAGTAGCGGACTAGCGGGGGTGAGCTCCTACGAGCAGTACTTC
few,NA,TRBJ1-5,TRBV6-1,CASSDRSGQPQHF,TGTGCCAGCAGTGACAGGTCGGGGCAGCCCCAGCATTTT
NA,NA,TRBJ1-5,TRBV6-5,CASSPGLQPQHF,TGTGCCAGCAGCCCCGGTTTACAGCCCCAGCATTTT
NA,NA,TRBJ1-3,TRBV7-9,CASSFGEAGNTIYF,TGTGCCAGCAGCTTCGGGGAAGCTGGAAACACCATATATTTT
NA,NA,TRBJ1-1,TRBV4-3,CASRVGRGLSPEAFF,TGCGCCAGCAGAGTTGGGAGGGGCCTTTCGCCTGAAGCTTTCTTT
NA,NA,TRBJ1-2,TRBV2,CASSEAGGRNGYTF,TGTGCCAGCAGTGAAGCCGGGGGACGTAATGGCTACACCTTC
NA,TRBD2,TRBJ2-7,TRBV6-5,CASSGGALSSYEQYF,TGTGCCAGCAGCGGGGGGGCCCTCTCCTCCTACGAGCAGTACTTC
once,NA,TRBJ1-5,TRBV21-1,CATDRAQPQHF,TGTGCCACCGACAGGGCTCAGCCCCAGCATTTT
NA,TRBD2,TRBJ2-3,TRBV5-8,CASSLGLAGGDTQYF,TGTGCCAGCAGCTTGGGGCTAGCGGGAGGAGATACGCAGTATTTT
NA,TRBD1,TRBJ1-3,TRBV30,CAWSGPRTGLRWDSGNTIYF,TGTGCCTGGAGTGGGCCCAGGACAGGGTTACGGTGGGACTCTGGAAACACCATATATTTT
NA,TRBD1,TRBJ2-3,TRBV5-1,CASRGQGLSTDTQYF,TGCGCCAGCAGAGGACAGGGCCTAAGCACAGATACGCAGTATTTT
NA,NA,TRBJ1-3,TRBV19,CASSLRREGNTIYF,TGTGCCAGTAGTCTCCGCCGAGAGGGAAACACCATATATTTT